These T cell receptor beta chains were read from a single sample in a study of cytomegalovirus exposure and HLA in healthy donors. Using immunoSEQ multiplex PCR, the repertoire was profiled, and TCRdb retains in-frame clones only, with some absent. The table records fewer than 100,000 clones, about 81% of them present only once. Sequenced material: PBMCs. These receptors originate from a middle-aged woman in good health and CMV-seropositive. Each CDR3 is given with its conserved first and last residue.

V gene | CDR3 protein
TRBV10-1 | CASSDPGQGTGEQYF
TRBV6-5 | CATLREGSREQYF
TRBV29-1 | CSLGRGTGGGETQYF
TRBV7-6 | CASSANRVTDTQYF
TRBV5-1 | CASSSVTSGNIGELFF
TRBV5-4 | CASSFNPRGSETQYF
TRBV6-5 | CASSHTAGGNEKLFF
TRBV6-1 | CASSEVSGWDIQYF
TRBV7-3 | CASSPHGGSTQYF
TRBV2 | CASRLDRVNNQPQHF
TRBV18 | CASSPGTGNQETQYF
TRBV6-5 | CASSPGQGRLFGYTF
TRBV30 | CAWRLRAGLYYNEQFF
TRBV11-2 | CASSLGGPKGGVYRETQYF
TRBV5-6 | CASSLGQGTRTEAFF
TRBV10-1 | CASSESRTGGTDTQYF
TRBV28 | CASSRLAGEGGELFF
TRBV2 | CASRPLAGVSYNEQFF
TRBV10-3 | CAISEFSGRVDSYEQYF
TRBV7-8 | CASSSRDPGVSNQPQHF
TRBV6-5 | CASSYGRTSADTQYF
TRBV6-1 | CASSESSGWRYTF
TRBV19 | CASSPPPGAYNEQFF
TRBV19 | CASSNGGPPQPQHF
TRBV7-8 | CASSPRTGWGNTIYF
TRBV6-6 | CASSTGGGQPQHF
TRBV27 | CASSRGTGVSYEQYF
TRBV2 | CAIQPGVANTGELFF
TRBV5-4 | CASSTDTYNEQFF
TRBV28 | CASSRTANQPQHF
TRBV27 | CASRRQGDDEQFF
TRBV6-5 | CASSRQTASRDTQYF
TRBV2 | CASPGLAGGPIAGTQYF
TRBV5-1 | CASSLNGQAKNIQYF
TRBV7-9 | CASSTSGNLRSFEQYF
TRBV4-2 | CASSQEGAGGLPGNTGELFF
TRBV6-1 | CASSEAFTGGRYSPLHF
TRBV15 | CATSSVGPRGYEQYF
TRBV28 | CASSPGDWWANEQFF
TRBV27 | CASSLQGNTEAFF
TRBV27 | CASSGQLNTEAFF
TRBV4-2 | CASSRELAGGYEQYF
TRBV7-9 | CASGASREQFF
TRBV5-6 | CASSSRTSGTNTDTQYF
TRBV2 | CASSGGGLAGKETQYF
TRBV29-1 | CSVVREVTYEQYF
TRBV7-9 | CASSLGTDGNQPQHF
TRBV7-9 | CASSLDTSRDGYTF
TRBV5-3 | CARSFLERESSYEQYF
TRBV9 | CASSIGLAGDLGFF
TRBV30 | CAWSAKSREQFF
TRBV7-9 | CASSDRGSGSDEQFF
TRBV23-1 | CASSQETRDKVGPEAFF
TRBV11-3 | CASSLPGGPETQYF
TRBV14 | CASSQQRRTEAFF